This T cell receptor beta chain was captured by sequencing in a study of CD8 T cells in ankylosing spondylitis. TCRdb ran MiXCR on the 5' RACE reads and lists one entry per CDR3 protein. The table lists 200,000 to 250,000 distinct CDR3 sequences, 18% of them singletons. Details on this clonotype: Its antigen is as yet unknown.

Study results and caveats: Several highly homologous variants made up a TCR beta motif that seemed to typify ankylosing spondylitis blood. As for the disease-linked clones, they showed a CD8+ phenotype and occurred at relatively low frequencies in peripheral blood. Clones linked to disease were reported to show significant enrichment in matched ankylosing spondylitis synovial fluid.

Germline-derived CDR1 and CDR2 are ENHRY and SYGVKD. V lost 0 bases, J lost 3 bases, and 11 bases lay in between. This CDR3 has 15 residues. V is TRBV10-3 and J is TRBJ1-2; D is possibly TRBD1 (5 bases). Sequenced input: blood, either unsorted or a sorted T cell fraction (not recorded which). The sequence was collected from a male donor with ankylosing spondylitis. CDR3 sequence: CAISESGWGDYGYTF. The CDR3 nucleotides are TGTGCCATCAGTGAGTCAGGATGGGGGGACTATGGCTACACCTTC.